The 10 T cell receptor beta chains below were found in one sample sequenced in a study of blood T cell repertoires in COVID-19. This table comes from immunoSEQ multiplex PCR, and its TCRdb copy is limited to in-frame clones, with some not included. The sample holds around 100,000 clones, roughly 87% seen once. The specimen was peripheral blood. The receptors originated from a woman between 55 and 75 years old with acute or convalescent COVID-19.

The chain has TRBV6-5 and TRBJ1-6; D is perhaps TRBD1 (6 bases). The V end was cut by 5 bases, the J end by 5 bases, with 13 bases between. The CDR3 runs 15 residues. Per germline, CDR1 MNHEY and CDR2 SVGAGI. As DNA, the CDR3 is TGTGCCAGCAGTCCAGGGGCCCCTCATAATTCACCCCTCCACTTT. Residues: CASSPGAPHNSPLHF.

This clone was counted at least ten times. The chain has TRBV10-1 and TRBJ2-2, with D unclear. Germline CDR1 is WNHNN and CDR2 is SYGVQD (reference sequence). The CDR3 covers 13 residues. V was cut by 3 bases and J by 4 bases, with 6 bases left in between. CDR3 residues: CASSEISTGELFF. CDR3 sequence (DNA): TGCGCCAGCAGTGAAATTAGCACCGGGGAGCTGTTTTTT.

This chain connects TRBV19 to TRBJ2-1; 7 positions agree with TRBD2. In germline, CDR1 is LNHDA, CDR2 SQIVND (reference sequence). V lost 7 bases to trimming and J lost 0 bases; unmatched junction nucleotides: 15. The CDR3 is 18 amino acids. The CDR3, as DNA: TGTGCCAGTAATGTCGTTAGCGGGTTACCCAGCTCCTACAATGAGCAGTTCTTC. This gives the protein CASNVVSGLPSSYNEQFF.

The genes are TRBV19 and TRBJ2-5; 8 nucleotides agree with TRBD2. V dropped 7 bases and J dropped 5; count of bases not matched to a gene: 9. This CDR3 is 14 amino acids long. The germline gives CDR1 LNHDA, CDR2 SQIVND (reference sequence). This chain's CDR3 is CASTTGAGAETQYF. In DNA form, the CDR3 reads TGTGCCAGTACCACCGGAGCGGGGGCCGAGACCCAGTACTTC.

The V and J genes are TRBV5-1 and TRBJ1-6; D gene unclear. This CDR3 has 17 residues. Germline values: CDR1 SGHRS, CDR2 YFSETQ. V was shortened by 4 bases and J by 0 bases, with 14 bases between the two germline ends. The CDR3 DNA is TGCGCCAGCAGCGAACAAATCGTAAGCTCCTATAATTCACCCCTCCACTTT. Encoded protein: CASSEQIVSSYNSPLHF.

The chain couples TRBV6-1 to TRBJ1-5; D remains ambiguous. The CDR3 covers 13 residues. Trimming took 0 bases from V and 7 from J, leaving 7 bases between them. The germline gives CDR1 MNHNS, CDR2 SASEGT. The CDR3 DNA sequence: TGTGCCAGCAGTGAAGCGCAGAGGCAGCCCCAGCATTTT. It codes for CASSEAQRQPQHF.

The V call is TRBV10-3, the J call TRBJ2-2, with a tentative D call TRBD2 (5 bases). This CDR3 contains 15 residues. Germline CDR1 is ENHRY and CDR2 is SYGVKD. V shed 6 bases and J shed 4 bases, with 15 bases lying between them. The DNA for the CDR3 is TGTGCCATCAGGGTAGCGACTACCACCACCGGGGAGCTGTTTTTT. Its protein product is CAIRVATTTTGELFF.

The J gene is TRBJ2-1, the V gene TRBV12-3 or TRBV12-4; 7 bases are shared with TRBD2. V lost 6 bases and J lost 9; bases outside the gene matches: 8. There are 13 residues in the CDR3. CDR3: CASSRAGLLEQFF. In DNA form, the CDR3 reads TGTGCCAGCAGCCGCGCGGGACTACTTGAGCAGTTCTTC.

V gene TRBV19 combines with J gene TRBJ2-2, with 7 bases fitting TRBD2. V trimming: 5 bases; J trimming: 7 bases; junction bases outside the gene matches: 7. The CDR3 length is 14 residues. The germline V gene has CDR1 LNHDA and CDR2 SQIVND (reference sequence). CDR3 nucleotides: TGTGCCAGTAGTTGGCGCGGGAGTTTCGGGGAGCTGTTTTTT. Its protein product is CASSWRGSFGELFF.

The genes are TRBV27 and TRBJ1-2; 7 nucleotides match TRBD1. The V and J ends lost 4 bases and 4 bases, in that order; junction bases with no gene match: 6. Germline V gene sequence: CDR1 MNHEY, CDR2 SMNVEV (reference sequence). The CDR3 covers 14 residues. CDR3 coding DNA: TGTGCCAGCAGTTCGACAGGGTTCCCCTATGGCTACACCTTC. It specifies CASSSTGFPYGYTF.